Given below is one TCR beta chain in context. Scientists amplified the TCR beta CDR3 regions from RNA transcripts. In the first round, RT-PCR was carried out with HTBI primers, and a multiplex PCR formed the second round. Via MiXCR, TCRdb re-called the multiplex PCR reads, giving one row per CDR3 protein. The table shows about 550,000 distinct CDR3 sequences, with roughly 40% occurring only once. The data belong to a study of Graves' ophthalmopathy and Graves' hyperthyroidism. The ends lost 5 bases at V and 7 bases at J; junction bases unmatched: 3. The CDR3 loop spans 12 amino acids. Germline V CDR1 and CDR2: SQVTM, ANQGSEA.

This receptor was taken from an adult man with Graves' hyperthyroidism. The J gene is TRBJ2-2, the V gene TRBV29-1; TRBD2 aligns across 8 bases. Sequencing was performed on peripheral blood or thyroid tissue (not recorded which). This CDR3 reads CSVRGTSGELFF. CDR3 nucleotides: TGCAGCGTTCGCGGGACTAGCGGGGAGCTGTTTTTT.